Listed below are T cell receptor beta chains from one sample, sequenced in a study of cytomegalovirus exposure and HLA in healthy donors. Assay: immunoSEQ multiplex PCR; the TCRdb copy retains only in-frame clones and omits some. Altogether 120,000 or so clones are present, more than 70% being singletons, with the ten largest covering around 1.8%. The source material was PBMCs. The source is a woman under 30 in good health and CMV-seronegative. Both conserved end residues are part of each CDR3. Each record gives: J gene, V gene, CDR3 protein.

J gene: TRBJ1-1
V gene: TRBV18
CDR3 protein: CASSPYQQGADTEAFF

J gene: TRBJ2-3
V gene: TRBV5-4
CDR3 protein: CASSSLSSSGMGDTQYF

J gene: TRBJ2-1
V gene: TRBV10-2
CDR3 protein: CASRDTSVEQFF

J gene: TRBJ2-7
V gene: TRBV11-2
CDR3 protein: CASSLDNFYEQYF

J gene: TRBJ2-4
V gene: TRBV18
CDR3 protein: CASSPEGLLAKNIQYF

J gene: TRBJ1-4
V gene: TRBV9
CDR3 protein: CASSVVPLGQGDEKLFF

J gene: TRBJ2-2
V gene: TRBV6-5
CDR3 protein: CASSYSTSNTGELFF

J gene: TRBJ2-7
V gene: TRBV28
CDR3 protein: CASSPQTVFSSYEQYF

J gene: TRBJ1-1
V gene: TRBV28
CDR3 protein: CASSIAGDTEAFF

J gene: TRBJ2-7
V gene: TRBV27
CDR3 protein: CASSLRQGAEYF

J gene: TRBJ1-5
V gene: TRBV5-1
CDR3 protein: CASSPTGGLRQPQHF

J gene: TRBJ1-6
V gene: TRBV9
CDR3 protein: CVLRWREGEDSPLHF

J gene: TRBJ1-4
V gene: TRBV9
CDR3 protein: CASSSGQVLNEKLFF

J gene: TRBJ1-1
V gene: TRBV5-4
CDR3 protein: CAIPRSIMNTEAFF

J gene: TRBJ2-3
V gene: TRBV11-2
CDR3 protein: CASSRDSIRHTDTQYF

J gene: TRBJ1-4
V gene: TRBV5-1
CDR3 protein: CASSDNRRGEKLFF

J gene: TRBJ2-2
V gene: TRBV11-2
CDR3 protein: CASSLAVERGELFF

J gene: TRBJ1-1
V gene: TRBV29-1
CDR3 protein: CSAGTPGMAEAFF

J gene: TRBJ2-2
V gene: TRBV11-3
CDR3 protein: CASSLTTGDDGELFF

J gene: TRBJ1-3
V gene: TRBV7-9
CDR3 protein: CASRTGGNTIYF

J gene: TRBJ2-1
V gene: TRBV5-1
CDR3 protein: CASSLGGQHNEQFF

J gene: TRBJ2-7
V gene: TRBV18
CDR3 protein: CASSLGYEQYF

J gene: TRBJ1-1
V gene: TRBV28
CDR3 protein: CASLRTLSTEAFF

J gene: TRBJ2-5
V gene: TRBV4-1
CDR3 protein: CASSQTEKQETQYF

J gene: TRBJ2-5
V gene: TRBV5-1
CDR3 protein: CASSFQETQYF

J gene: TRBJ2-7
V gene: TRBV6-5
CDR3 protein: CASSYEGPEEEQYF

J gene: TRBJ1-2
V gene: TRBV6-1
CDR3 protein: CASSPTAGYGYTF

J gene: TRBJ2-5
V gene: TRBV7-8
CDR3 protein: CASGNRGERETQYF

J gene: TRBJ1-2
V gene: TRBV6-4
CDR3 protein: CASSDSSRGISYGYTF

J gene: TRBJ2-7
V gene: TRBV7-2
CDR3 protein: CASSLTSGGTNYEQYF

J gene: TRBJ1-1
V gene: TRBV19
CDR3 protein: CASTPGERTEAFF

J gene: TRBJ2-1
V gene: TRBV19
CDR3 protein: CAVRGGPSSYNEQFF